This entry features one T cell receptor (beta chain) sequence. This sample is drawn from a study of blood T cell repertoires in COVID-19. V lost 6 bases, J lost 4 bases, and 7 bases stayed unmatched. This CDR3 has 15 residues. Per the germline V gene, CDR1 is MDHEN and CDR2 is SYDVKM. Method: immunoSEQ multiplex PCR; TCRdb's copy keeps in-frame clones and lacks some. Here the sample spans tens of thousands of clones, approximately 89% being singletons. The sequencing input was peripheral blood. The rearrangement joins TRBV28 to TRBJ2-1; the match to TRBD2 covers 9 bases. This clonotype was obtained from a man over 45 with active COVID-19. CDR3 DNA sequence: TGTGCCAGCAGCCCTACTAGCGGGCAATACAATGAGCAGTTCTTC. Translating it yields CASSPTSGQYNEQFF.